Following are 22 T cell receptor beta chains from one sample sequenced in a study of blood T cell repertoires in COVID-19. This table comes from immunoSEQ multiplex PCR, and its TCRdb copy is limited to in-frame clones, with some not included. The sample lists 75,000 to 100,000 clones, roughly 85% occurring once. Sequencing was carried out using peripheral blood. These receptors were collected from a man in his fifties or sixties with acute or convalescent COVID-19.

There are a few counts of this clone. The J gene is TRBJ2-3, the V gene TRBV7-9; D is uncertain. V lost 1 base and J 11 bases, leaving 13 bases between the germline ends. Germline V gene data show CDR1 as SEHNR and CDR2 as FQNEAQ (reference sequence). The CDR3 consists of 13 residues. The CDR3 region is CASSLGPTQEQYF. The CDR3 DNA follows: TGTGCCAGCAGCTTAGGACCTACTCAGGAGCAGTATTTT.

The chain couples TRBV19 to TRBJ1-2; D is ambiguous. The CDR3 has 11 amino acids. Per germline, CDR1 LNHDA and CDR2 SQIVND (reference sequence). V lost 11 bases and J 11 bases, leaving 18 bases between the germline ends. The CDR3 bases are TGTGCCGGTTGGGCGGACGGGAGGTACACCTTC. As protein: CAGWADGRYTF.

This rearrangement joins TRBV3-1 (or the pseudogene TRBV3-2) to TRBJ2-1, with 7 bases lining up with TRBD2. CDR3 length equals 15 residues. Germline assignment: CDR1 LGHDT and CDR2 YNNKEL (reference sequence). The trim removed 4 bases at V and 2 bases at J, leaving 5 bases unmatched. In nucleotides, the CDR3 is TGTGCCAGCAGCCTACTAGCGACTACCTACAATGAGCAGTTCTTC. As protein: CASSLLATTYNEQFF.

The chain uses TRBV6-1 and TRBJ1-2; D call uncertain. The CDR3 is 14 amino acids. CDR1 is MNHNS and CDR2 is SASEGT in the germline V gene. V was shortened by 1 base and J by 3 bases, with 9 bases between the two germline ends. The CDR3 region is CASSEEGAHYGYTF. The CDR3, as DNA: TGTGCCAGCAGTGAAGAGGGAGCCCACTATGGCTACACCTTC.

The chain carries TRBV6-2 or TRBV6-3 and TRBJ1-2, with D possibly matching TRBD1 (5 bases). Germline CDR1 and CDR2: MNHEY and SVGEGT. Trimming stripped 0 bases from V and 4 bases from J, with 12 bases between. The CDR3 extends over 15 amino acids. The CDR3 protein is CASSYSAGHPYGYTF. The CDR3 DNA sequence: TGTGCCAGCAGTTACTCGGCAGGGCATCCCTATGGCTACACCTTC.

This chain joins TRBV28 and TRBJ1-1; a weak D match, TRBD1 (5 bases). Germline assignment: CDR1 MDHEN and CDR2 SYDVKM. This CDR3 comprises 12 residues. V was clipped by 11 bases and J by 5 bases, with 15 bases between them. CDR3 DNA: TGTGCCGTAAGCGGGGGGGGGACTGAAGCTTTCTTT. Translated: CAVSGGGTEAFF.

The chain employs TRBV11-2 and TRBJ1-4; 7 bases are shared with TRBD1. Germline V gene data show CDR1 as SGHAT and CDR2 as FQNNGV. The CDR3 is made up of 13 amino acids. The ends lost 6 bases at V and 5 bases at J; junction bases unmatched: 3. CDR3: CASRTQGNEKLFF. The CDR3 coding sequence is TGTGCCAGCAGAACACAGGGGAATGAAAAACTGTTTTTT.

This clone showed up just once. The chain recombines TRBV6-5 with TRBJ1-1; a weak D match, TRBD1 (6 bases). This CDR3 is built from 11 residues. The V gene's germline CDR1 is MNHEY and CDR2 SVGAGI. V gave up 6 bases and J gave up 7 bases, with 9 bases separating them. The CDR3 sequence: CASRPGDEAFF. The CDR3 bases are TGTGCCAGCAGACCAGGGGATGAAGCTTTCTTT.

The gene calls are TRBV4-3 and TRBJ1-2; D gene unclear. Germline CDR1 and CDR2: LGHNA and YSLEER. The CDR3 runs 17 residues. V shed 0 bases and J shed 0 bases, with 14 bases lying between them. The DNA of the CDR3 is TGCGCCAGCAGCCAAGAGAGGGTAGACCTATCTAACTATGGCTACACCTTC. This encodes CASSQERVDLSNYGYTF.

The chain recombines TRBV5-6 with TRBJ2-2; D possibly corresponds to TRBD2 (6 bases). V was clipped by 6 bases and J by 3 bases, with 18 bases between them. The CDR3 consists of 16 residues. The germline CDR1 and CDR2 sequences are SGHDT and YYEEEE. The DNA for the CDR3 is TGTGCCAGCACCCCTAGCGCGATTAGCGACACCGGGGAGCTGTTTTTT. This sequence encodes CASTPSAISDTGELFF.

This clone was seen only once. This chain links TRBV6-1 with TRBJ2-7, with TRBD1 identical over 9 bases. The CDR3 runs to 16 residues. Germline CDR1 and CDR2: MNHNS and SASEGT. V shed 2 bases, J shed 5 bases, and the junction held 10 bases outside the gene matches. CDR3 in DNA: TGTGCCAGCAGTGAACCTGGGGGGGACAGGGATAACGAGCAGTACTTC. Its translation is CASSEPGGDRDNEQYF.

The genes are TRBV7-2 and TRBJ2-3; TRBD2 matches at 8 bases. The V segment lost 1 base and the J segment 2 bases; nucleotides outside the gene matches: 5. Germline-derived CDR1 and CDR2 are SGHTA and FQGNSA. The CDR3 is 16 amino acids. The CDR3 nucleotides read TGTGCCAGCAGCTTAGTAAACGGGGGGGCCACAGATACGCAGTATTTT. Translated, it gives CASSLVNGGATDTQYF. The complete variable domain, with remaining parts taken from reference TRBV7-2 and TRBJ2-3, reads GAGVSQSPSNKVTEKGKDVELRCDPISGHTALYWYRQSLGQGLEFLIYFQGNSAPDKSGLPSDRFSAERTGGSVSTLTIQRTQQEDSAVYLCASSLVNGGATDTQYFGPGTRLTVL.

The rearrangement uses TRBV7-2 and TRBJ2-3; 10 positions agree with TRBD2. CDR3 length: 15 residues. Losses at the gene ends were 3 bases for V and 4 bases for J; bases not matched to a gene: 4. CDR1 and CDR2 from the germline V gene are SGHTA and FQGNSA. DNA of the CDR3: TGTGCCAGCAGCTTCGCTAGCGGGGGCCCAGATACGCAGTATTTT. Amino acid sequence: CASSFASGGPDTQYF.

The genes are TRBV9 and TRBJ1-1; D may be TRBD1 (6 bases). V was clipped by 0 bases and J by 2 bases, with 8 bases between them. Per germline, CDR1 SGDLS and CDR2 YYNGEE. The CDR3 runs 14 residues. The CDR3 sequence is CASSVGTENTEAFF. The CDR3 DNA sequence: TGTGCCAGCAGCGTAGGGACAGAAAACACTGAAGCTTTCTTT.

The V gene is TRBV9, the J gene TRBJ1-3; TRBD1 might be the D (6 bases). CDR3 size: 17 residues. Germline loops: CDR1 SGDLS, CDR2 YYNGEE. V was trimmed by 4 bases and J by 4 bases, leaving 21 bases between them. The CDR3 DNA is TGTGCCAGCAGCCCCCGTGTGTTCGGGGGGCGAGGAAACACCATATATTTT. Its translation is CASSPRVFGGRGNTIYF. Variable domain in full (rest from reference TRBV9 and TRBJ1-3): DSGVTQTPKHLITATGQRVTLRCSPRSGDLSVYWYQQSLDQGLQFLIQYYNGEERAKGNILERFSAQQFPDLHSELNLSSLELGDSALYFCASSPRVFGGRGNTIYFGEGSWLTVV.

The chain links TRBV30 to TRBJ1-3; 10 bases fit TRBD1. The length of the CDR3 is 15 residues. V dropped 8 bases and J dropped 0; count of bases not matched to a gene: 7. CDR1 GTSNPN and CDR2 SVGIG come from the germline V gene (reference sequence). The CDR3 DNA reads as TGTGCCAGACAGGGGGCGGTCAACTCTGGAAACACCATATATTTT. Translating it yields CARQGAVNSGNTIYF.

This CDR3 reads CASTGGAGTQYF. CDR3 DNA sequence: TGTGCCAGCACGGGGGGGGCCGGGACCCAGTACTTC. The chain couples TRBV12-3 or TRBV12-4 to TRBJ2-5; 8 nucleotides agree with TRBD2. The CDR3 covers 12 residues. Trimming took 7 bases from V and 7 from J; bases not matched to a gene: 5.

The chain is built from TRBV4-3 and TRBJ1-4; D is uncertain. The V gene lost 3 bases and the J gene lost 10 bases, with 12 bases spanning the gap. This CDR3 has 13 residues. CDR1 LGHNA and CDR2 YSLEER come from the germline V gene. CDR3 loop: CASSQGSKGKLFF. For the CDR3, the DNA is TGCGCCAGCAGCCAGGGGAGCAAGGGAAAACTGTTTTTT.

This clone showed up just a few times. The chain links TRBV7-2 to TRBJ1-6, with 9 positions matching TRBD1. Germline assignment: CDR1 SGHTA and CDR2 FQGNSA. The V and J ends lost 4 bases and 10 bases, in that order; junction bases with no gene match: 8. This CDR3 has 15 residues. The CDR3 region is CASSWAGQGGSPLHF. The CDR3 nucleotides are TGTGCCAGCAGCTGGGCGGGACAGGGAGGATCACCCCTCCACTTT.

In this sample, this clone turned up many times. One junction end does not reproduce the germline sequence, and a read error may be involved. The genes are TRBV3-1 (or the pseudogene TRBV3-2) and TRBJ1-4; maybe TRBD1 (5 bases). This CDR3 contains 14 residues. Germline lookup yields CDR1 LGHDT and CDR2 YNNKEL (reference sequence). This CDR3 is CASSQERGLGKTVF. CDR3 bases: TGTGCCAGCAGCCAAGAAAGGGGCTTGGGAAAAACTGTTTTT.

The genes are TRBV11-1 and TRBJ1-6; D unclear. The CDR3 covers 15 residues. Germline-derived CDR1 and CDR2 are SGHAT and FQDESV (reference sequence). The V and J ends lost 4 bases and 9 bases respectively, with 16 bases between them. The CDR3 protein is CASSSTAGGGSPLHF. The CDR3 nucleotides read TGTGCCAGCAGCTCAACCGCGGGAGGCGGTTCACCCCTCCACTTT.

The chain is built from TRBV4-1 and TRBJ2-7, with 10 bases aligning to TRBD2. The CDR3 is 16 residues long. CDR1 is MGHRA, CDR2 YSYEKL, per germline. Unmatched junction bases numbered 6, after V lost 1 base and J lost 3 bases. The CDR3 sequence is CASSQGYSGGSYEQYF. In nucleotides, the CDR3 is TGCGCCAGCAGCCAAGGTTATAGCGGGGGGAGCTACGAGCAGTACTTC.